Following are 24 T cell receptor beta chains from one sample sequenced in a study of post-analysis software for immune sequencing data. Unique molecular identifiers tagged the TCR beta cDNA libraries. TCRdb itself ran the PCR reads through MiXCR, one entry per CDR3 protein. The data show roughly 150,000 distinct CDR3 sequences, 35% to 40% seen once. The sample was blood, taken after autologous hematopoietic stem cell transplantation. These receptors all come from a girl between 5 and 17 years old with multiple sclerosis.

The chain couples TRBV5-4 to TRBJ2-5; D call uncertain. Trimming took off 2 bases at V and 1 base at J, with 6 bases between the two ends. Germline lookup yields CDR1 SGHNT and CDR2 YYREEE (reference sequence). The CDR3 extends over 13 amino acids. This CDR3 reads CASSLKRQETQYF. The CDR3 DNA reads TGTGCCAGCAGCTTAAAACGCCAAGAGACCCAGTACTTC.

This chain links TRBV9 with TRBJ2-7, with 13 positions matching TRBD2. Trimming at V came to 0 bases and at J to 4 bases, leaving 13 bases not matched to a gene. The germline V gene has CDR1 SGDLS and CDR2 YYNGEE. This CDR3 has 19 residues. DNA for the CDR3: TGTGCCAGCAGCGTAGGGGGCCCACTACTAGCGGGAGGGCCTTACGAGCAGTACTTC. This encodes CASSVGGPLLAGGPYEQYF.

This chain connects TRBV7-2 to TRBJ2-1, with 10 bases lining up with TRBD2. Trimming at V came to 4 bases and at J to 10 bases, leaving 10 bases not matched to a gene. CDR3 length: 15 amino acids. The V gene's germline CDR1 is SGHTA and CDR2 FQGNSA. This chain's CDR3 is CASSWSSGGASEQFF. The CDR3 region has the DNA TGTGCCAGCAGCTGGAGCAGCGGGGGGGCCAGCGAGCAGTTCTTC.

This clonotype was detected only a few times. The rearrangement joins TRBV19 to TRBJ2-2; TRBD2 matches 10 bases. Looked up from germline, CDR1 is LNHDA and CDR2 is SQIVND (reference sequence). After removal of 5 bases from V and 6 bases from J, the junction contained 6 bases not matched to a gene. The CDR3 consists of 15 residues. The CDR3 nucleotides read TGTGCCAGTAGTTCTAGCGGGAGTAAGGCCGGGGAGCTGTTTTTT. It yields the protein CASSSSGSKAGELFF.

This clonotype was found a few times. The V gene is TRBV12-3 or TRBV12-4, the J gene TRBJ2-3; D ambiguous. Trimming took 3 bases from V and 1 from J, leaving 5 bases between them. This CDR3 comprises 13 residues. CDR3 DNA: TGTGCCAGCAGTTTCCAGGGCACAGATACGCAGTATTTT. Translating it yields CASSFQGTDTQYF.

This clonotype was seen repeatedly, ten times or more. The gene calls are TRBV29-1 and TRBJ2-5; 7 nucleotides agree with TRBD1. The CDR3 has 16 amino acids. In germline, CDR1 is SQVTM, CDR2 ANQGSEA. V lost 3 bases to trimming and J lost 2 bases; unmatched junction nucleotides: 12. CDR3 residues: CSVEVWGQPYQETQYF. The CDR3 region has the DNA TGCAGCGTTGAGGTGTGGGGACAGCCCTATCAAGAGACCCAGTACTTC.

On this clonotype: This clone may be a read error of a much larger clone one base away. Since the CDR3 does not end with the conserved phenylalanine or tryptophan, this likely comes from a read error. This chain joins TRBV20-1 and TRBJ1-6; tentatively, D is TRBD1 (5 bases). Germline V gene sequence: CDR1 DFQATT, CDR2 SNEGSKA (reference sequence). This CDR3 comprises 14 residues. Trimming stripped 6 bases from V and 6 bases from J, with 15 bases between. CDR3 nucleotide sequence: TGCAGTGCCCAGGACATCGCCATTAATTCACCCCTCCACTGT. Its protein product is CSAQDIAINSPLHC.

The chain uses TRBV6-6 and TRBJ2-4, with 9 positions matching TRBD2. The J call may be wrong; the DNA end is better matched by TRBJ2-5. The CDR3 has 17 residues. Germline lookup yields CDR1 MNHNY and CDR2 SVGAGI (reference sequence). In nucleotides, the CDR3 is TGTGCCAGCAATATTCAGGGAGGTAGCGGGGGAGTCCGGACCCAGTACTTC. Amino acid sequence: CASNIQGGSGGVRTQYF.

This clonotype has a count of ten or more. V and J are TRBV28 and TRBJ2-1, with a weak D call TRBD1 (6 bases). The germline gives CDR1 MDHEN, CDR2 SYDVKM. This CDR3 has 11 amino acids. With 4 bases removed from V and 10 bases from J, the gap between germline ends came to 8 bases. CDR3 sequence reads: CASSSRGEQFF. In DNA form, the CDR3 reads TGTGCCAGCAGTTCAAGGGGGGAGCAGTTCTTC.

This clonotype was counted only a few times. This chain connects TRBV24-1 to TRBJ2-1, with 10 bases that match TRBD1. CDR1 is KGHDR and CDR2 is SFDVKD in the germline V gene. The CDR3 spans 16 residues. After removal of 5 bases from V and 8 bases from J, the junction contained 11 bases not matched to a gene. Here the CDR3 reads CATSAGGQGRGDEQFF. CDR3 in DNA: TGTGCCACCAGTGCTGGGGGACAGGGGAGAGGGGATGAGCAGTTCTTC.

The chain carries TRBV4-3 and TRBJ1-5; D ambiguous. CDR3 size: 17 residues. Trimming removed 4 bases at V and 4 bases at J, with 20 bases between. Germline CDR1 reads LGHNA; CDR2 reads YSLEER. CDR3 coding DNA: TGCGCCAGCAGCCGAGAATTAGTCATCCTGGGGAATCAGCCCCAGCATTTT. This translates into CASSRELVILGNQPQHF.

V and J are TRBV11-2 and TRBJ2-5; D remains ambiguous. The CDR3 is 14 residues long. Trimming pared 5 bases from V and 7 bases from J, leaving 17 bases between. Germline V gives CDR1 SGHAT, CDR2 FQNNGV. The CDR3 coding sequence is TGTGCCAGCAGCCCGCAAGACTTGTTATGGACCCAGTACTTC. Translation: CASSPQDLLWTQYF.

This sequence joins TRBV6-5 and TRBJ2-3, with D uncertain. Germline V lookup: CDR1 MNHEY, CDR2 SVGAGI. This CDR3 spans 12 amino acids. The V end lost 8 bases, the J end lost 6 bases, and 12 bases lay between the germline ends. Here the CDR3 reads CASWIRFDTQYF. The CDR3 coding sequence is TGTGCCAGCTGGATTCGGTTTGATACGCAGTATTTT.

The chain couples TRBV5-1 to TRBJ2-7; 14 bases map to TRBD2. CDR3 length: 17 amino acids. Per the germline V gene, CDR1 is SGHRS and CDR2 is YFSETQ. V shed 0 bases, J shed 0 bases, and the junction held 2 bases outside the gene matches. CDR3 in amino acids: CASSLGGLAGVSYEQYF. The CDR3 DNA reads as TGCGCCAGCAGCTTGGGGGGACTAGCGGGGGTCTCCTACGAGCAGTACTTC.

This clonotype came up a few times. The DNA for the CDR3 is TGTGCCAGCGGAGCCGAAACCCCGGGGGAGCAGTACTTC. Its translation is CASGAETPGEQYF. The rearrangement uses TRBV3-1 and TRBJ2-7; D is perhaps TRBD2 (5 bases). The germline CDR1 and CDR2 sequences are LGHDT and YNNKEL (reference sequence). The CDR3 has 13 residues. V was clipped by 8 bases and J by 7 bases, with 18 bases between them.

Notes on this clonotype: A read error may explain this, as a much larger clone is one base away. The chain's CDR3 is CASSQTRGGANVPTF. CDR3 DNA sequence: TGCGCCAGCAGCCAGACGAGAGGTGGGGCCAACGTCCCGACTTTC. The chain employs TRBV4-3 and TRBJ2-6; a weak D match, TRBD1 (5 bases). CDR3 length equals 15 residues. CDR1 LGHNA and CDR2 YSLEER come from the germline V gene.

The chain is built from TRBV28 and TRBJ1-1; TRBD1 agrees at 9 bases. V was clipped by 5 bases and J by 1 base; unmatched bases: 8. Germline V CDR1 and CDR2: MDHEN, SYDVKM. The CDR3 runs to 16 residues. This CDR3 reads CASSGDRAAGNTEAFF. CDR3 nucleotide sequence: TGTGCCAGCAGTGGGGACAGGGCGGCGGGGAACACTGAAGCTTTCTTT.

J is TRBJ2-1 and V is TRBV12-3 or TRBV12-4; D is undetermined. The V end was cut by 3 bases, the J end by 5 bases, with 14 bases between. The CDR3 consists of 15 residues. The CDR3 DNA is TGTGCCAGCAGTTTTTTGATGATAGACCACAATGAGCAGTTCTTC. Translated: CASSFLMIDHNEQFF.

This chain joins TRBV5-6 and TRBJ2-6, with D hard to call. Trimming removed 0 bases from V and 0 bases from J, with 4 bases in between. In germline, CDR1 is SGHDT, CDR2 YYEEEE. The CDR3 spans 15 residues. CDR3 amino acids: CASSLVGSGANVLTF. CDR3 sequence (DNA): TGTGCCAGCAGCTTGGTTGGCTCTGGGGCCAACGTCCTGACTTTC.

In its sample, this clonotype was seen a few times. At one end the junction does not follow the germline gene, possibly because of a read error. V and J are TRBV7-7 and TRBJ2-5; TRBD1 or TRBD2 may be the D gene (6 bases each). The CDR3 is 15 amino acids. The V gene's germline CDR1 is SSHAT and CDR2 FNYEAQ (reference sequence). CDR3 DNA: TGTGCTAGCAGCTTAGTAGGGGGGACCCAAGAGACCCAGTACTTC. Translated, it gives CASSLVGGTQETQYF.

This clonotype was seen many times. The genes are TRBV12-3 or TRBV12-4 and TRBJ2-5; D tentatively fits TRBD1 or TRBD2 (5 bases each). The CDR3 runs to 16 residues. Trimming left V 5 bases short and J 2 bases short, with 18 bases between. The CDR3 here is CASSLGRRSAQETQYF. In nucleotides, the CDR3 is TGTGCCAGCAGTCTGGGACGGCGGTCAGCTCAAGAGACCCAGTACTTC.

This clonotype appeared once. The chain links TRBV20-1 to TRBJ2-5, with a tentative D call TRBD2 (6 bases). Trimming took off 0 bases at V and 5 bases at J, with 13 bases between the two ends. Germline V CDR1 and CDR2: DFQATT, SNEGSKA (reference sequence). CDR3 length: 14 residues. The CDR3, as DNA: TGCAGTGCTAGAGAGATGCGGGGTCTCGAGACCCAGTACTTC. It specifies CSAREMRGLETQYF.

This clonotype was detected only a few times. The genes are TRBV15 and TRBJ1-4; D is unresolved. The germline V and J ends were trimmed by 1 base and 7 bases, with 13 bases remaining between them. The CDR3 is 15 amino acids. Germline CDR1 and CDR2: LNHNV and YYDKDF (reference sequence). The CDR3 spells CATSRARITFEKLFF. The CDR3 DNA is TGTGCCACCAGCAGAGCCCGGATTACCTTTGAAAAACTGTTTTTT.

The V gene is TRBV6-6, the J gene TRBJ2-1; TRBD2 agrees at 11 bases. CDR1 and CDR2 from the germline V gene are MNHNY and SVGAGI (reference sequence). The CDR3 has 16 amino acids. The V gene end was trimmed by 6 bases and the J gene end by 6 bases; junction bases not matched to a gene: 10. The CDR3 spells CASSPDLTSGSNEQFF. CDR3 bases: TGTGCCAGCAGCCCCGACCTTACTAGCGGGAGCAATGAGCAGTTCTTC.